The clone carrying this T cell receptor (beta chain) appeared a few times. What it binds is unknown. The entry originates in a study of OX40 agonist ivuxolimab in advanced cancers. Study summary: Participants, 75% to 90% male, averaged about 59 years of age, ranging from roughly 20 to 79. Overall study findings and caveats: Which antigen the expanded peripheral T cells recognized is unknown. Within 6 weeks, CD4+ and CD8+ blood T cells expanded clonally at 0.1 to 3.0 mg/kg.

Sequenced by immunoSEQ multiplex PCR; TCRdb stores in-frame clones only, minus some. The table records about 45,000 clones, about 90% of them present only once. Patients who had autoimmune disease history or got systemic immunosuppression were left out. V lost 2 bases, J lost 6 bases, and 12 bases stayed unmatched. The germline CDR1 and CDR2 sequences are SGHTA and FQGNSA. The length of the CDR3 is 17 residues. The sequencing here drew on CD4+ or CD8+ T cells sorted from blood, taken in a trial of the OX40 agonist ivuxolimab. The gene calls are TRBV7-2 and TRBJ2-3; 9 nucleotides align to TRBD1. This TCR derives from an adult with an advanced solid tumor such as melanoma, head and neck, liver or kidney cancer. The CDR3 nucleotides read TGTGCCAGCAGCTTATTGGACAGGGGAGAGGTTTGGGATACGCAGTATTTT. Its protein is CASSLLDRGEVWDTQYF.